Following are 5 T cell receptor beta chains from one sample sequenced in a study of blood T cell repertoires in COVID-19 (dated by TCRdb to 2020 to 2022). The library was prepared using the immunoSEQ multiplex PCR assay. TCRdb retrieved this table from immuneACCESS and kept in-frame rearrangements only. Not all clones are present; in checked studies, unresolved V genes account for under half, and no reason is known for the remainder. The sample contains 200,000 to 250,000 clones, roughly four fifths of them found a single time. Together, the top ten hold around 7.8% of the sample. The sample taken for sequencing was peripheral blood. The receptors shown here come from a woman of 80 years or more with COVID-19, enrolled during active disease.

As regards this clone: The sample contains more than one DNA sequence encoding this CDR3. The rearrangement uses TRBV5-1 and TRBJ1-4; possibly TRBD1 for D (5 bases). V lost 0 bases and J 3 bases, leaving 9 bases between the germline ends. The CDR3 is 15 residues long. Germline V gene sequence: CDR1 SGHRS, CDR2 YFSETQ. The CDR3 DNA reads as TGCGCCAGCAGCTTGGGGGCAGGGTCTAATGAAAAACTGTTTTTT. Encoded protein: CASSLGAGSNEKLFF. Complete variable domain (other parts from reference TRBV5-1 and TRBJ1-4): KAGVTQTPRYLIKTRGQQVTLSCSPISGHRSVSWYQQTPGQGLQFLFEYFSETQRNKGNFPGRFSGRQFSNSRSEMNVSTLELGDSALYLCASSLGAGSNEKLFFGSGTQLSVL.

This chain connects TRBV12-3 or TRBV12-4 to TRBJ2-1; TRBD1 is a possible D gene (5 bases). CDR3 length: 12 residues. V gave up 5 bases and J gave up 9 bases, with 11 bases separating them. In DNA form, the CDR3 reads TGTGCCAGCAGTCAGGGTCACGGTGAGCAGTTCTTC. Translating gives CASSQGHGEQFF.

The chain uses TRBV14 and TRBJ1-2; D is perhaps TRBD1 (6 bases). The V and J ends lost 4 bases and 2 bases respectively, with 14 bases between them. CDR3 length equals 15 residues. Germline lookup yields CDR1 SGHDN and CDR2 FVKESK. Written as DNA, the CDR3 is TGTGCCAGCAGCCCGCGACAGGTTATCAACTATGGCTACACCTTC. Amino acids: CASSPRQVINYGYTF. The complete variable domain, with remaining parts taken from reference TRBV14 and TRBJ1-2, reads EAGVTQFPSHSVIEKGQTVTLRCDPISGHDNLYWYRRVMGKEIKFLLHFVKESKQDESGMPNNRFLAERTGGTYSTLKVQPAELEDSGVYFCASSPRQVINYGYTFGSGTRLTVV.

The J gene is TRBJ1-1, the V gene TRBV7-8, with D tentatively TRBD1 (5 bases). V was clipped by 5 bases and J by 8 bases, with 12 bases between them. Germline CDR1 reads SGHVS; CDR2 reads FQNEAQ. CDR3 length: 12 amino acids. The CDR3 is CASSRWGGEAFF. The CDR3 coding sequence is TGTGCCAGCAGCCGATGGGGGGGGGAAGCTTTCTTT.

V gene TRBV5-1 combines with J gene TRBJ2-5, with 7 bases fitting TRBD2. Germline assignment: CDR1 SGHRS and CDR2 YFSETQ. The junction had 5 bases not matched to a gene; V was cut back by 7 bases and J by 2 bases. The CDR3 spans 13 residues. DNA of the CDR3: TGCGCCAGCCAGTATAGCGGGCAAGAGACCCAGTACTTC. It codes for CASQYSGQETQYF.